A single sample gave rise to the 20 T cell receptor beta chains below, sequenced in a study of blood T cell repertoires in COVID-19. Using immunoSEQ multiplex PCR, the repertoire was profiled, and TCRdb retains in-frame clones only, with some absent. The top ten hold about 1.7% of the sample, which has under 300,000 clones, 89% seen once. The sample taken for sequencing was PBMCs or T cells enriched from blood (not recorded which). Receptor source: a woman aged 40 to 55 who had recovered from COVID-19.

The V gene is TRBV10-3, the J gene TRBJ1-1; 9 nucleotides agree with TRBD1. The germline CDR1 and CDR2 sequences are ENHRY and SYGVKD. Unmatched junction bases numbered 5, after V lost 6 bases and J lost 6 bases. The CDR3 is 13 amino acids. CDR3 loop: CAIRTGGDSEAFF. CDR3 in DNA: TGTGCCATCAGGACAGGGGGGGACTCTGAAGCTTTCTTT.

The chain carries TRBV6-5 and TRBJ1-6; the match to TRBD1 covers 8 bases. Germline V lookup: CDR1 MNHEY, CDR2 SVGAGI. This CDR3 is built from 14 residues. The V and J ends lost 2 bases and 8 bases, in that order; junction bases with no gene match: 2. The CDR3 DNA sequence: TGTGCCAGCAGTTACAGACAGGGGTATTCACCCCTCCACTTT. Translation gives CASSYRQGYSPLHF.

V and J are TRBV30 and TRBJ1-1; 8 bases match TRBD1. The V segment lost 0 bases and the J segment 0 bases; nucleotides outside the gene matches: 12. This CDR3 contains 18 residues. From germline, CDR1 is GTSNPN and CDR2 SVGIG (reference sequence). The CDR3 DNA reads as TGTGCCTGGAGTGTTTCGCGCAGGGGGCATCGCATGAACACTGAAGCTTTCTTT. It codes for CAWSVSRRGHRMNTEAFF.

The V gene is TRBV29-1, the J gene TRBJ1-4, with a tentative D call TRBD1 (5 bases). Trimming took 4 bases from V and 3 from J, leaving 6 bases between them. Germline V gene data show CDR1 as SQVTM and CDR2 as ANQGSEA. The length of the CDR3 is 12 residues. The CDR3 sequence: CSVGQPNEKLFF. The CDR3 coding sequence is TGCAGCGTTGGACAGCCTAATGAAAAACTGTTTTTT.

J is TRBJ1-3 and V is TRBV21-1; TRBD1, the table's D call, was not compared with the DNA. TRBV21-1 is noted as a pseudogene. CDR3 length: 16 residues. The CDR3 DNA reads TGTGCCAGCAGCAAACCCGACAGTCAACCCACAGACACCATATATTTT. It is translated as CASSKPDSQPTDTIYF.

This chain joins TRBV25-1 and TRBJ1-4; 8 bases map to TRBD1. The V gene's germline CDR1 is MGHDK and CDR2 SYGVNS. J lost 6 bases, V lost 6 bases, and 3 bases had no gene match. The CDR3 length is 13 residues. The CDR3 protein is CASRETGDEKLFF. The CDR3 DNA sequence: TGTGCCAGCAGAGAGACAGGGGATGAAAAACTGTTTTTT.

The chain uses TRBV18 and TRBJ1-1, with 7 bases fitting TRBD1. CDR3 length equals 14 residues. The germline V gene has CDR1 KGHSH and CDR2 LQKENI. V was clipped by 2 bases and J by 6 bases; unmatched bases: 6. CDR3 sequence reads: CASSPDRVRAEAFF. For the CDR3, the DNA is TGTGCCAGCTCACCAGACAGGGTTAGGGCTGAAGCTTTCTTT.

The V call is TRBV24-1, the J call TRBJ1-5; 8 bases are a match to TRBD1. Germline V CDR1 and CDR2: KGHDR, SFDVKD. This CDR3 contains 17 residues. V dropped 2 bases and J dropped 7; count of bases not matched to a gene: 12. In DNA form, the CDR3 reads TGTGCCACCAGTGATTCCCGAGGACAGGGATTTGGGCAGCCCCAGCATTTT. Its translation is CATSDSRGQGFGQPQHF.

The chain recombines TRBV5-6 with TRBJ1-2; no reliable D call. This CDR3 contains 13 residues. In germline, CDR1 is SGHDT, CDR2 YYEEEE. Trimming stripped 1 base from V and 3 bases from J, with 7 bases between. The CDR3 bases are TGTGCCAGCAGCTTGCTACCTGACTATGGCTACACCTTC. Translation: CASSLLPDYGYTF. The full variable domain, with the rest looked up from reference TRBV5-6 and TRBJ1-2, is DAGVTQSPTHLIKTRGQQVTLRCSPKSGHDTVSWYQQALGQGPQFIFQYYEEEERQRGNFPDRFSGHQFPNYSSELNVNALLLGDSALYLCASSLLPDYGYTFGSGTRLTVV.

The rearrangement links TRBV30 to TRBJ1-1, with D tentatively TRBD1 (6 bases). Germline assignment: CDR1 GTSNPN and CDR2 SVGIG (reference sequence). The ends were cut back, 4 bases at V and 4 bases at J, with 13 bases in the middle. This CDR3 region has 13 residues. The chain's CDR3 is CAWTFGGPTEAFF. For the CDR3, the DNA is TGTGCCTGGACTTTTGGGGGCCCCACTGAAGCTTTCTTT.

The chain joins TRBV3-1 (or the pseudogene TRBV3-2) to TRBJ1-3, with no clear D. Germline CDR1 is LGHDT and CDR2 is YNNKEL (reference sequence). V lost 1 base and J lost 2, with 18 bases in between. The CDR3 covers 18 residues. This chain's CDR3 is CASSQGLSGNVPGNTIYF. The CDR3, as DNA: TGTGCCAGCAGCCAAGGACTGTCGGGGAATGTCCCTGGAAACACCATATATTTT.

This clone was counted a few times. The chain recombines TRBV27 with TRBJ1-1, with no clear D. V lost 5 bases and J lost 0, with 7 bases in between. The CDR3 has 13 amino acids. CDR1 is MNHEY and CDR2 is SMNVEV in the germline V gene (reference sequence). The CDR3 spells CASSISMNTEAFF. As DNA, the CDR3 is TGTGCCAGCAGTATCTCTATGAACACTGAAGCTTTCTTT.

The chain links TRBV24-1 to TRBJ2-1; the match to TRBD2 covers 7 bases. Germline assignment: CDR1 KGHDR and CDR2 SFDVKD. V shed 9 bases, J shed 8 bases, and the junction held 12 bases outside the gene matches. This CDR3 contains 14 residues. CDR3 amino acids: CATAASGNQDEQFF. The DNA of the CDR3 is TGTGCCACCGCGGCTAGCGGAAACCAAGATGAGCAGTTCTTC.

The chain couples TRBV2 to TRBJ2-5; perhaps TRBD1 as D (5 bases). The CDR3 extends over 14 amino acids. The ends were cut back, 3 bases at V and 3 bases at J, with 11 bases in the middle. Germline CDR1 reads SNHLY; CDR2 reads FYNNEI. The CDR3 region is CASSDWQGEETQYF. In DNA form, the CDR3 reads TGTGCCAGCAGTGACTGGCAGGGCGAAGAGACCCAGTACTTC.

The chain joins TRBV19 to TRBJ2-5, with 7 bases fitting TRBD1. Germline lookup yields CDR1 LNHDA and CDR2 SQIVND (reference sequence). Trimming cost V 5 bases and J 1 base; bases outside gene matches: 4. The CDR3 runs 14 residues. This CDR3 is CASSARDSQETQYF. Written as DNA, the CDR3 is TGTGCCAGTAGTGCCCGGGACAGCCAAGAGACCCAGTACTTC.

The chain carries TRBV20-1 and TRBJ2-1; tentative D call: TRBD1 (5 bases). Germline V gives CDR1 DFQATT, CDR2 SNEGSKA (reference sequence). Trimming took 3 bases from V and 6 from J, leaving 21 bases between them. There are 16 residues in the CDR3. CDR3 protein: CSASGNPLRDSNEQFF. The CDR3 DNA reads TGCAGTGCTAGTGGTAATCCCCTCAGAGACAGCAATGAGCAGTTCTTC.

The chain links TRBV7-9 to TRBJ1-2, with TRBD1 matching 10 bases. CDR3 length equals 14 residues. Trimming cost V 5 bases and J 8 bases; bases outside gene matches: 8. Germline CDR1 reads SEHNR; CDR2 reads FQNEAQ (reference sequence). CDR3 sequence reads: CASSRAGTGDGYTF. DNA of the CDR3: TGTGCCAGCAGCCGCGCCGGGACAGGGGACGGCTACACCTTC.

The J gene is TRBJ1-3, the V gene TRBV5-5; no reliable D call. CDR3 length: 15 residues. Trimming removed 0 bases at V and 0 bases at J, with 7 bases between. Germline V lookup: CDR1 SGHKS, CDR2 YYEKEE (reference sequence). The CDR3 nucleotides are TGTGCCAGCAGCTTGGCGGACTTCTCTGGAAACACCATATATTTT. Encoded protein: CASSLADFSGNTIYF. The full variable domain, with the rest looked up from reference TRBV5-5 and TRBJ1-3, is DAGVTQSPTHLIKTRGQQVTLRCSPISGHKSVSWYQQVLGQGPQFIFQYYEKEERGRGNFPDRFSARQFPNYSSELNVNALLLGDSALYLCASSLADFSGNTIYFGEGSWLTVV.

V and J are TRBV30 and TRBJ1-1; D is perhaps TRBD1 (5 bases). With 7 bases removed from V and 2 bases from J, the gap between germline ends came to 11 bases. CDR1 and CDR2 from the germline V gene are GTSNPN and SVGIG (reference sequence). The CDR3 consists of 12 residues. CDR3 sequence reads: CAFEGTNTEAFF. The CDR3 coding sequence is TGTGCCTTCGAAGGGACTAACACTGAAGCTTTCTTT.

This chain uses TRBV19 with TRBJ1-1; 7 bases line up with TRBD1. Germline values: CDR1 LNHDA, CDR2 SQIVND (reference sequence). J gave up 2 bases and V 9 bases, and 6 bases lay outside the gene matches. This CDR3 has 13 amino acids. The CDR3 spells CASQGQINTEAFF. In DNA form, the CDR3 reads TGTGCCAGCCAGGGACAGATCAACACTGAAGCTTTCTTT.